Here is one T cell receptor beta chain with its context. This clonotype has only a few counts. What antigen it recognizes has not been identified. Base qualities are not at hand, and no much larger clone is one base apart. From the germline V gene (reference sequence), CDR1 is LGHDT and CDR2 is YNNKEL. Counted from cysteine to phenylalanine, this CDR3 has 15 amino acids. This entry keeps only the CDR3 DNA: 45 bases, framed from base 1. Trimming accounts for 2 bases at V and 6 bases at J, while the number of junction bases matched to no gene is 3. The data were obtained in a study of T cells in Graves' hyperthyroidism and ophthalmopathy (dated by TCRdb to the late 2010s). Concerning the study at large: Peripheral blood samples were taken at initial diagnosis, before any treatment was given. To identify TCR V-J signatures that set the groups apart, the researchers used a discovery cohort of 90 to 100 patients, made up of 43 with Graves' ophthalmopathy and about 59 with stable Graves' hyperthyroidism. An independent validation cohort of under 20 hyperthyroidism patients and about 15 patients who later progressed to ophthalmopathy tested prospective prediction of ophthalmopathy. For training and testing, the roughly 93 patients in the discovery cohort were randomly divided in a 7:3 ratio. In addition, the study compared T-cell repertoires in thyroid tissue and in blood from a handful of Graves' hyperthyroidism patients. After sampling, hyperthyroidism patients received methimazole starting at 30 mg daily, and ophthalmopathy patients received high-dose intravenous methylprednisolone. TCR Vbeta CDR3 sequencing of fewer than 150 peripheral blood samples (roughly 43 ophthalmopathy, about 80 hyperthyroidism and approximately 17 progressor patients) is reported in the paper.

Amplification of TCR beta CDR3 regions was carried out from RNA transcripts. A first-round RT-PCR of the TCR CDR3 used the HTBI primer set with the Qiagen OneStep RT-PCR kit. Libraries were constructed in a second round of multiplex PCR, after which size selection and purification were carried out. Libraries were sequenced paired-end with 100 bp reads on an Illumina HiSeq2000. Per the authors' processing: SOAPnuke was used to process the raw data, with reads discarded if the reads contained adapters or uncalled bases, had a mean Phred below 15, or lacked an exact constant-primer or identifier match. COPE v1.2.5 was used to merge the high-quality paired reads, and each unique nucleotide sequence was defined as a clonotype. MiTCR v1.1 was used to align the clonotypes against IMGT TRBV, TRBD and TRBJ reference segments. Only V-J combinations with frequency above 0.0001, covering about 99% of repertoires, were analysed. A TCS score was defined as the ratio between F50 (clonal expansion) and ExV (chaos), using BLOSUM62-based TCRdist between CDR3 peptides within each V-J. Welch's t-statistics and random forest reduced around 550 V-J features to fewer than 15, which were used in a naive Bayes classifier (R e1071). Using fastp at Q25 and MiXCR, TCRdb reprocessed the public reads and kept productive beta chains. All rows with the same CDR3 protein become a single entry with the most common DNA and genes. The V and J calls here are based on TCRdb, not the publication. The sample contains about 640,000 distinct CDR3 sequences, more than 20% of them found a single time. Of the sample, more than 30% is held by the ten largest clones.

What the authors observed across the whole study: A model built on a 13 V-J signature distinguished ophthalmopathy from stable hyperthyroidism, reaching 87.88% sensitivity and around 81% specificity in cross-validation and 80%/75% in testing. Blood samples also contained most of the expanded thyroid clonotypes (frequency above 0.001), which suggests that blood repertoires may reflect thyroid immune responses. In validation, the model predicted progression to ophthalmopathy a median of roughly 6.2 months before onset, with roughly 70% sensitivity and roughly 72% specificity. Sample size was not statistically predetermined, and blinding of investigators to group allocation was not performed.

Ophthalmopathy patients had moderately to severely active disease, Clinical Activity Score of at least 3, NOSPECS grade of at least 4, and duration under 3 months. The study excluded patients with uncontrolled infections, other autoimmune diseases, pregnancy or lactation. Diagnoses were based on clinical symptoms, serum thyroxine and TRAb, thyroid ultrasound and orbital computed tomography. PBMCs were separated from under 12 ml of fresh peripheral blood using Ficoll-Paque density gradient centrifugation. Total RNA was extracted using Trizol reagent, and RNA quality was assessed on an Agilent 2100 Bioanalyzer.

Source material: blood. The receptor comes from a man aged 25 to 45 with Graves' ophthalmopathy. This receptor chain uses TRBV3-1 and TRBJ2-1; 11 central bases correspond to TRBD2. The sequenced DNA is TGTGCCAGCAGCCAATTGACTAGCGGGGTCAATGAGCAGTTCTTC. This sequence encodes CASSQLTSGVNEQFF.